This TCR beta chain comes out of a study of CD8 T cells in ankylosing spondylitis. Overall study findings and caveats: Characteristic of ankylosing spondylitis blood, it appeared, was a TCR beta motif comprising about 8 highly homologous variants. In synovial fluid and blood from reactive arthritis, some motif variants were previously reported.

In the case of this clonotype: Its antigen is still unknown.

Molecular-barcoded quantitative 5'-RACE produced these TCR beta libraries. TCRdb called the 5' RACE reads again in MiXCR, with one record for every CDR3 protein. The profile shows about 90,000 distinct CDR3 sequences, 9% of them singletons. V was pared by 6 bases and J by 1 base, with 13 bases between. Per germline, CDR1 SNHLY and CDR2 FYNNEI. The CDR3 consists of 14 residues. The receptor was isolated from a male donor with ankylosing spondylitis. The sample taken for sequencing was blood, either unsorted or a sorted T cell fraction (not recorded which). This sequence joins TRBV2 and TRBJ2-7; D might be TRBD1 (6 bases). The CDR3 here is CASSSGQTSYEQYF. The CDR3 nucleotides are TGTGCCAGCAGCTCCGGACAGACGTCCTACGAGCAGTACTTC.